This T cell receptor (beta chain) was sequenced during a study of blood T cell repertoires in COVID-19. Background on the study: Both acute and convalescent COVID-19 samples were obtained from the United States, Italy and Spain. PBMCs, B-cell-depleted T cells, or T cells provided the cDNA or gDNA that made up the material.

This CDR3 comprises 15 residues. Germline-derived CDR1 and CDR2 are MNHEY and SVGEGT. J lost 2 bases, V lost 7 bases, and 10 bases had no gene match. Per the original methods: Reference gene primer amplification in the assay estimated nucleated cell counts. Assay used: immunoSEQ multiplex PCR; TCRdb lists only in-frame clones, some missing. V and J calls and clone size follow that table, whereas D and trimming were derived from the DNA. The repertoire consists of tens of thousands of clones, with more than 80% occurring once and the leading ten covering 8.8%. Material: peripheral blood. The gene calls are TRBV6-2 or TRBV6-3 and TRBJ1-1; 7 nucleotides line up with TRBD1. The TCR originated in a man aged 55 to 69 with acute or convalescent COVID-19. The CDR3 region is CASTPTGVANTEAFF. The CDR3 bases are TGTGCCAGCACCCCTACAGGGGTTGCCAACACTGAAGCTTTCTTT.